This TCR beta chain was captured in a study of vaccination and CD4 T cells after COVID-19. Study background: SARS-CoV-2, HCoV-NL63, HCoV-OC43 and HCoV-229E supplied the overlapping spike peptides used to stimulate cells.

The V gene lost 5 bases and the J gene lost 0 bases, with 8 bases spanning the gap. This CDR3 is 15 amino acids long. Per the germline V gene, CDR1 is SEHNR and CDR2 is FQNEAQ (reference sequence). This clonotype is large. Its antigen is unidentified. Treatment reported: roughly 11-day PBMC culture with coronavirus spike peptide pools or control peptides (ViraFEST assay). Investigators obtained the unexposed donor's CD4+ T cells before the COVID-19 pandemic (2011-2018). The Oncomine TCR Beta short-read assay was applied to DNA of cultured CD4+ T cells. One entry per CDR3 protein results from TCRdb running MiXCR on the PCR reads. This sample has some 1,400 distinct CDR3 sequences, with 12% found just once. General study points: Convalescent patient numbers were relatively low, with no early post-infection timepoints.

Sequences were obtained from CD4+ T cells from blood, cultured in vitro. The sequence came from a human donor in good health. This chain connects TRBV7-9 to TRBJ1-6, with unresolved D. The CDR3 nucleotides read TGTGCCAGCAGCCCCATCAGCTCCTATAATTCACCCCTCCACTTT. Its translation: CASSPISSYNSPLHF.